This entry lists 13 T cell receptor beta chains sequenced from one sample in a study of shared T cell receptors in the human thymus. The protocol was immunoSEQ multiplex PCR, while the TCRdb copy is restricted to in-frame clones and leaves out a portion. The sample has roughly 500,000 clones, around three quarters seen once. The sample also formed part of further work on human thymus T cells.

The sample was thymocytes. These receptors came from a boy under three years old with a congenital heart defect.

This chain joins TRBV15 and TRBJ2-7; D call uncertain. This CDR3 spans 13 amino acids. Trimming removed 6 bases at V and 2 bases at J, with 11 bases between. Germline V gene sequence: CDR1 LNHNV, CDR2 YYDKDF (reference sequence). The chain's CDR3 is CATREQTTYEQYF. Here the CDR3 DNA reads TGTGCCACCAGAGAACAGACGACCTACGAGCAGTACTTC.

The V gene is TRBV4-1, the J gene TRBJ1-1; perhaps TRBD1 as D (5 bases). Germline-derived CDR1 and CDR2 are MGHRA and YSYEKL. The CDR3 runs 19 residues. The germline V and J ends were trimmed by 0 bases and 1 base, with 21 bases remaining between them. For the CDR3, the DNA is TGCGCCAGCAGCCAAGACATGCGACGGGGTCCGGGGGGGAACACTGAAGCTTTCTTT. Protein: CASSQDMRRGPGGNTEAFF.

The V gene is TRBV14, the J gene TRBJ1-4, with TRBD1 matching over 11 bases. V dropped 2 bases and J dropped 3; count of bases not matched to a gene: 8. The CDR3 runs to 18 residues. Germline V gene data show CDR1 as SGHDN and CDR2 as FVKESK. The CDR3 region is CASSQPRTGGVSNEKLFF. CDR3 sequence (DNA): TGTGCCAGCAGCCAACCACGGACAGGGGGCGTTTCTAATGAAAAACTGTTTTTT. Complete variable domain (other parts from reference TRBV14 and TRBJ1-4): EAGVTQFPSHSVIEKGQTVTLRCDPISGHDNLYWYRRVMGKEIKFLLHFVKESKQDESGMPNNRFLAERTGGTYSTLKVQPAELEDSGVYFCASSQPRTGGVSNEKLFFGSGTQLSVL.

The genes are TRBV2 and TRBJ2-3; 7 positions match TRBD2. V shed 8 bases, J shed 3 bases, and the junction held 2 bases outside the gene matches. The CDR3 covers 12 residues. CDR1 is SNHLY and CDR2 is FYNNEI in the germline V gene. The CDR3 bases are TGTGCCAGCCGACTAGCTACAGATACGCAGTATTTT. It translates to CASRLATDTQYF.

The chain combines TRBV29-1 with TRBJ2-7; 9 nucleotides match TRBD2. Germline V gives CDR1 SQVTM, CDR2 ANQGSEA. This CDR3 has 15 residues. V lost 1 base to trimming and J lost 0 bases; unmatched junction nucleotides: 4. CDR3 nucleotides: TGCAGCGTTGAAGCCAGGACTAGCGCCTCCTACGAGCAGTACTTC. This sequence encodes CSVEARTSASYEQYF.

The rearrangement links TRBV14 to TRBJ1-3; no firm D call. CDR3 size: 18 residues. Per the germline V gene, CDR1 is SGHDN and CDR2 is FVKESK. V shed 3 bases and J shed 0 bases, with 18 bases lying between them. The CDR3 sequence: CASSQYTREGHSGNTIYF. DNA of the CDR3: TGTGCCAGCAGCCAGTATACCCGGGAAGGCCACTCTGGAAACACCATATATTTT.

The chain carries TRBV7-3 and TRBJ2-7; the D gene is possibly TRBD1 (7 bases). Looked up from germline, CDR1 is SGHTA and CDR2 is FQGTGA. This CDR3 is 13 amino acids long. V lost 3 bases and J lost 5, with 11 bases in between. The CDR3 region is CASSFGRGDEQYF. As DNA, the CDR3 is TGTGCCAGCAGCTTCGGCAGGGGGGACGAGCAGTACTTC.

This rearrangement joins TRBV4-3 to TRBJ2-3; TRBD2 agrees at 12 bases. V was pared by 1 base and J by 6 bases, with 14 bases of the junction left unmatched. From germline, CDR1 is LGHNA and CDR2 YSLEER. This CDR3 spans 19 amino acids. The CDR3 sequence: CASSQVSGLAGRTTDTQYF. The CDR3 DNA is TGCGCCAGCAGCCAAGTCTCCGGACTAGCGGGGAGAACCACGGATACGCAGTATTTT.

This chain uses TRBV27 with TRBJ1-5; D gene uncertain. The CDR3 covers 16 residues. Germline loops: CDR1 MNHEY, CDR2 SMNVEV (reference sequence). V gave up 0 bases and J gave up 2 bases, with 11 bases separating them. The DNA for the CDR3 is TGTGCCAGCAGTTTATCCCTACCCGGGGGCAATCAGCCCCAGCATTTT. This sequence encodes CASSLSLPGGNQPQHF.

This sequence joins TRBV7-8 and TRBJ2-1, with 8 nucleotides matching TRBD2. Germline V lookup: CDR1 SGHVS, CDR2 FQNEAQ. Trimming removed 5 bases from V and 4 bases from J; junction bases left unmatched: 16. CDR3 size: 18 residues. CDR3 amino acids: CASSPMEGERERYNEQFF. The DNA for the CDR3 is TGTGCCAGCAGCCCAATGGAGGGGGAGCGGGAGCGGTACAATGAGCAGTTCTTC.

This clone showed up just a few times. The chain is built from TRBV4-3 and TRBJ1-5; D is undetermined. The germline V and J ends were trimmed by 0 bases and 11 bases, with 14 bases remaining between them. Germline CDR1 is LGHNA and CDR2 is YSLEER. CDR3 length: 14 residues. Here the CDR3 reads CASSQDARSRAQHF. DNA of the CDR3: TGCGCCAGCAGCCAAGATGCCAGGTCGAGGGCCCAGCATTTT.

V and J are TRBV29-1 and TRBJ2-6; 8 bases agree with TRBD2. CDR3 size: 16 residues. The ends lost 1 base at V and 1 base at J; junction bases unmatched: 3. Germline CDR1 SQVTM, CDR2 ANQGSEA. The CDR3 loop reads CSVEGTSSSGANVLTF. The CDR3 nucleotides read TGCAGCGTTGAAGGGACTAGCTCGTCTGGGGCCAACGTCCTGACTTTC.

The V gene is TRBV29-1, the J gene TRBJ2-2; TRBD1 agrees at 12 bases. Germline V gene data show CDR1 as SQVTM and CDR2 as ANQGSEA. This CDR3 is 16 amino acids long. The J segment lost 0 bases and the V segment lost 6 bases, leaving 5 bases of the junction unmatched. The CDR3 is CSVSGTGGPNTGELFF. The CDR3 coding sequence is TGCAGCGTCTCCGGGACAGGGGGCCCGAACACCGGGGAGCTGTTTTTT.